One and the same sample provided the 20 T cell receptor beta chains below, sequenced in a study of regulatory T cells in long-lasting Graves disease. Documented time point: persistent/refractory GD, antithyroid drugs over 5 years with positive TRAb. Preparation of the TCR library used RNA extracted from PBMCs. Arm-PCR of CDR3 regions and iRepertoire HTBI primers were the basis on which TCR beta libraries were built. TCRdb reprocessed the multiplex PCR reads with MiXCR, giving one entry per CDR3 protein. The sample contains 390,000 or so distinct CDR3 sequences, around 23% of which appear only once. The sample in question was peripheral blood mononuclear cells (PBMCs), obtained when the disease was refractory, from a patient treated with antithyroid drugs. The receptors were gathered from a woman between 40 and 50 years old with Graves disease.

This clonotype was recorded many times. The chain recombines TRBV29-1 with TRBJ1-1; no reliable D call. The V end was cut by 4 bases, the J end by 7 bases, with 10 bases between. The CDR3 is 11 residues long. The germline V gene has CDR1 SQVTM and CDR2 ANQGSEA. CDR3 DNA sequence: TGCAGCGTTGTACAGAACTTTGAAGCTTTCTTT. Its protein product is CSVVQNFEAFF.

Regarding this clonotype: A far larger clone is just one base off, so this is likely a read error. This chain connects TRBV27 to TRBJ2-5, with TRBD2 matching over 7 bases. Near its end, the DNA agrees better with TRBJ2-1, so the J call may be wrong. The CDR3 sequence is 15 residues long. Germline V gene lookup returns CDR1 MNHEY and CDR2 SMNVEV (reference sequence). The CDR3 here is CASSLGTSAVSEQFF. CDR3 DNA sequence: TGTGCCAGCAGCTTAGGTACTAGCGCGGTCAGTGAGCAGTTCTTC.

This clonotype has at least ten counts. This rearrangement joins TRBV10-3 to TRBJ1-5, with 9 bases aligning to TRBD1. CDR1 is ENHRY and CDR2 is SYGVKD in the germline V gene. With V trimmed by 4 bases and J by 7 bases, 5 bases remained unmatched. This CDR3 contains 14 residues. DNA of the CDR3: TGTGCCATCAGTGCGGACAGGGGAGGGCAGCCCCAGCATTTT. Encoded protein: CAISADRGGQPQHF.

This clonotype was picked up many times. The J gene is TRBJ1-2, the V gene TRBV11-2; D might be TRBD1 (5 bases). The CDR3 extends over 14 amino acids. The ends were cut back, 0 bases at V and 7 bases at J, with 12 bases in the middle. CDR1 SGHAT and CDR2 FQNNGV come from the germline V gene. The CDR3 nucleotides read TGTGCCAGCAGCTTAGATATCCCAGGGACTGGCTACACCTTC. As protein: CASSLDIPGTGYTF. Together with reference TRBV11-2 and TRBJ1-2, the CDR3 gives the full variable domain: EAGVAQSPRYKIIEKRQSVAFWCNPISGHATLYWYQQILGQGPKLLIQFQNNGVVDDSQLPKDRFSAERLKGVDSTLKIQPAKLEDSAVYLCASSLDIPGTGYTFGSGTRLTVV.

This clonotype was counted a single time. With a far larger clone one base away, a read error is the likely cause. This chain joins TRBV7-2 and TRBJ2-5, with D perhaps matching TRBD2 (6 bases). The ends were cut back, 8 bases at V and 8 bases at J, with 18 bases in the middle. The germline CDR1 and CDR2 sequences are SGHTA and FQGNSA. This CDR3 has 13 amino acids. This CDR3 reads CASRDCRTFTQYF. CDR3 DNA: TGTGCCAGCCGGGACTGCCGTACTTTCACCCAGTACTTC.

This clonotype was counted ten times or more. The chain employs TRBV6-1 and TRBJ1-1; TRBD1 matches at 7 bases. V lost 8 bases and J lost 0; bases outside the gene matches: 12. The V gene's germline CDR1 is MNHNS and CDR2 SASEGT. The CDR3 loop spans 16 amino acids. The CDR3 coding sequence is TGTGCCAGCTTCCGGGGAGGGGGCGTTGTGAACACTGAAGCTTTCTTT. This encodes CASFRGGGVVNTEAFF.

This clonotype has ten or more counts. The V and J genes are TRBV27 and TRBJ1-2, with 8 bases matching TRBD1. The V and J ends lost 5 bases and 5 bases, in that order; junction bases with no gene match: 7. This CDR3 contains 14 residues. From germline, CDR1 is MNHEY and CDR2 SMNVEV (reference sequence). The CDR3 sequence: CASSPPGQAYGYTF. CDR3 bases: TGTGCCAGCAGTCCCCCGGGACAGGCGTATGGCTACACCTTC.

Only a few counts were recorded for this clonotype. The V gene is TRBV6-1, the J gene TRBJ2-5; 14 bases line up with TRBD2. With V trimmed by 6 bases and J by 5 bases, 5 bases remained unmatched. Germline-derived CDR1 and CDR2 are MNHNS and SASEGT. The CDR3 totals 15 residues. In DNA, the CDR3 is TGTGCCAGCAGCCCCGGGACTAGCGGGAGTGAGACCCAGTACTTC. Protein: CASSPGTSGSETQYF.

Ten or more counts support this clonotype. This rearrangement joins TRBV15 to TRBJ2-5; D is ambiguous. Trimming stripped 0 bases from V and 7 bases from J, with 12 bases between. The germline CDR1 and CDR2 sequences are LNHNV and YYDKDF (reference sequence). The CDR3 runs 14 residues. DNA of the CDR3: TGTGCCACCAGCAGAGACGGACCCACGGGGACCCAGTACTTC. Amino acid sequence: CATSRDGPTGTQYF.

This rearrangement joins TRBV7-6 to TRBJ2-1; D may be TRBD1 or TRBD2 (5 bases each). Germline V lookup: CDR1 SGHVS, CDR2 FNYEAQ. The CDR3 has 15 residues. V lost 11 bases and J lost 6, with 23 bases in between. CDR3 bases: TGTGCCGTTTCCCACCTTGGGGGATGGGTCAATGAGCAGTTCTTC. This encodes CAVSHLGGWVNEQFF.

This chain connects TRBV28 to TRBJ2-1; D remains unclear. CDR3 length equals 16 residues. Trimming left V 4 bases short and J 2 bases short, with 15 bases between. Germline values: CDR1 MDHEN, CDR2 SYDVKM. CDR3 in DNA: TGTGCCAGCAGTTCCCTCAGGTTTGACCCCTACAATGAGCAGTTCTTC. Protein sequence: CASSSLRFDPYNEQFF.

V gene TRBV7-2 combines with J gene TRBJ2-7, with TRBD2 as a possible D gene (5 bases). This CDR3 region has 16 residues. CDR1 is SGHTA and CDR2 is FQGNSA in the germline V gene. V lost 5 bases and J lost 3, with 20 bases in between. As DNA, the CDR3 is TGTGCCAGCAGCCCGTCAGCGGCCCCCTGGATCTACGAGCAGTACTTC. It translates to CASSPSAAPWIYEQYF.

This clonotype was seen ten or more times. The chain combines TRBV6-1 with TRBJ1-5; weak D call: TRBD1 (6 bases). Germline lookup yields CDR1 MNHNS and CDR2 SASEGT. This CDR3 contains 15 residues. V was pared by 7 bases and J by 0 bases, with 13 bases between. As DNA, the CDR3 is TGTGCCAGCACTGGAGGACAGTATAGCAATCAGCCCCAGCATTTT. This translates into CASTGGQYSNQPQHF.

The genes are TRBV27 and TRBJ1-4; D is unclear. CDR1 is MNHEY and CDR2 is SMNVEV in the germline V gene (reference sequence). V lost 6 bases to trimming and J lost 5 bases, with 4 bases between them. The CDR3 is made up of 11 amino acids. CDR3: CASRQNEKLFF. The CDR3 nucleotides are TGTGCCAGCAGACAGAATGAAAAACTGTTTTTT.

This clonotype has a count of ten or more. The CDR3 protein is CASSSDILFPYEQYF. The CDR3 nucleotides are TGTGCCAGCAGTTCTGACATACTGTTCCCCTACGAGCAGTACTTC. The chain links TRBV28 to TRBJ2-7; no firm D call. This CDR3 contains 15 residues. The V gene's germline CDR1 is MDHEN and CDR2 SYDVKM. Trimming pared 4 bases from V and 2 bases from J, leaving 15 bases between. Full variable domain (remainder filled in from reference TRBV28 and TRBJ2-7): DVKVTQSSRYLVKRTGEKVFLECVQDMDHENMFWYRQDPGLGLRLIYFSYDVKMKEKGDIPEGYSVSREKKERFSLILESASTNQTSMYLCASSSDILFPYEQYFGPGTRLTVT.

This clonotype has a handful of counts. This chain uses TRBV27 with TRBJ2-7, with TRBD2 matching 7 bases. The trim removed 5 bases at V and 0 bases at J, leaving 7 bases unmatched. This CDR3 has 15 amino acids. CDR1 is MNHEY, CDR2 SMNVEV, per germline (reference sequence). The CDR3 loop reads CASSPLAASSYEQYF. In DNA form, the CDR3 reads TGTGCCAGCAGTCCGCTAGCGGCGAGCTCCTACGAGCAGTACTTC.

This chain links TRBV5-5 with TRBJ2-1; D possibly uses TRBD1 or TRBD2 (6 bases each). The CDR3 is 14 amino acids. Germline assignment: CDR1 SGHKS and CDR2 YYEKEE (reference sequence). The V end lost 0 bases, the J end lost 8 bases, and 12 bases lay between the germline ends. The CDR3 protein is CASSLVQGGYEQFF. In nucleotides, the CDR3 is TGTGCCAGCAGCTTGGTACAGGGAGGTTATGAGCAGTTCTTC.

At least ten counts were recorded for this clonotype. The rearrangement links TRBV12-3 or TRBV12-4 to TRBJ2-5; D unclear. This CDR3 contains 11 residues. V was cut by 7 bases and J by 5 bases, with 8 bases left in between. The DNA for the CDR3 is TGTGCCAGCACCAACTACGAGACCCAGTACTTC. Translating it yields CASTNYETQYF.

This clonotype was recorded at least ten times. The chain combines TRBV2 with TRBJ1-1; D remains unclear. The CDR3 has 14 residues. The V and J ends lost 2 bases and 1 base respectively, with 8 bases between them. CDR1 is SNHLY and CDR2 is FYNNEI in the germline V gene. This CDR3 reads CASSELIPNTEAFF. CDR3 DNA: TGTGCCAGCAGTGAATTAATCCCGAACACTGAAGCTTTCTTT.

The chain couples TRBV5-6 to TRBJ1-1; maybe TRBD1 (5 bases). The germline V gene has CDR1 SGHDT and CDR2 YYEEEE. V lost 4 bases and J 1 base, leaving 20 bases between the germline ends. There are 17 residues in the CDR3. The CDR3 loop reads CASSRPQIRDPNTEAFF. CDR3 in DNA: TGTGCCAGCAGCCGCCCCCAAATAAGGGACCCGAACACTGAAGCTTTCTTT.